This T cell receptor beta chain was identified during a study of spatial heterogeneity in lung cancer. Study results and caveats: Counts of expanded intratumoral alpha and beta TCRs tracked tumor mutation counts.

Specified time point: sample taken at primary tumor resection. In TCRdb, the 5' RACE reads were re-called with MiXCR into one record per CDR3 protein. The sample contains 5,000 to 7,000 distinct CDR3 sequences, 15% to 20% of which appear only once. This clonotype ranks as medium-sized. Its target is not known. CDR3 length: 12 residues. V shed 10 bases, J shed 0 bases, and the junction held 3 bases outside the gene matches. CDR1 is ENHRY and CDR2 is SYGVKD in the germline V gene. This TCR was sampled from a male donor with early-stage non-small cell lung cancer. Here the sequenced sample was lung tumor tissue, taken at surgery. The chain couples TRBV10-3 to TRBJ2-7; 7 bases are shared with TRBD2. Here the CDR3 reads CATGLDSYEQYF. In nucleotides, the CDR3 is TGTGCCACAGGACTAGACTCCTACGAGCAGTACTTC.